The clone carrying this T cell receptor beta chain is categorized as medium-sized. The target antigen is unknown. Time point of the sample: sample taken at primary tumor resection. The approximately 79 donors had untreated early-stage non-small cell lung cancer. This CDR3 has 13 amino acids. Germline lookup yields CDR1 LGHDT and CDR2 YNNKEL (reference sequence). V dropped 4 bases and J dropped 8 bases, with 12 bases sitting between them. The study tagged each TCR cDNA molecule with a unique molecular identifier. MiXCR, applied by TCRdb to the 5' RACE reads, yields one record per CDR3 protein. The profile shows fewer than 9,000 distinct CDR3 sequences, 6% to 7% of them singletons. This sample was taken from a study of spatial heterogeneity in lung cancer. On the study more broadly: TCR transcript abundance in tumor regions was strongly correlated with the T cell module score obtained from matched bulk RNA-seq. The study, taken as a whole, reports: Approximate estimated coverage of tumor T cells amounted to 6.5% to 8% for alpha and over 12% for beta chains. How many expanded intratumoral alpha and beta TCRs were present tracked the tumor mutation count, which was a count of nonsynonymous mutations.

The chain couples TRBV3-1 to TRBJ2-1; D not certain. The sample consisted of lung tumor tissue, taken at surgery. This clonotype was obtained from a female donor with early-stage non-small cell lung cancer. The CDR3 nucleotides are TGTGCCAGCAGCCCAAACCCGCTCGATGAGCAGTTCTTC. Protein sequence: CASSPNPLDEQFF.